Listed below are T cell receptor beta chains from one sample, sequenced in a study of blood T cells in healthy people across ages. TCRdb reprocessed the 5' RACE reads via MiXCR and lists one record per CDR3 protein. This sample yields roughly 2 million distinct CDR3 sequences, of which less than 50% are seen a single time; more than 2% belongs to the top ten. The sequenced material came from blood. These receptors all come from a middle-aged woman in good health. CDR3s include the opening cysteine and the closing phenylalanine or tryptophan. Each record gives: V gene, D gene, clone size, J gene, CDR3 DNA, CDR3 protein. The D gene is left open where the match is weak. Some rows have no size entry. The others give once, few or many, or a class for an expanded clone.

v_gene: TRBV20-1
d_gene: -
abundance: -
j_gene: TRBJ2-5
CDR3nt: TGCAGTGCCCCCGGTGGGGGGTCGGAGACCCAGTACTTC
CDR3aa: CSAPGGGSETQYF

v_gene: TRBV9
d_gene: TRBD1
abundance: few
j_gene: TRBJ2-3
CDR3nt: TGTGCCAGCAGCCCACGTTGGGGACAGAATACAGATACGCAGTATTTT
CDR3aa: CASSPRWGQNTDTQYF

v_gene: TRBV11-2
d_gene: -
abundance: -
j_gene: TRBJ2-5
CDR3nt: TGTGCCAGCAGCTTAGTCAGGCAGCAAGAGACCCAGTACTTC
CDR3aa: CASSLVRQQETQYF

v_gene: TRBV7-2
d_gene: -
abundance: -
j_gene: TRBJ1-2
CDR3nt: TGTGCCAGCAGCCTGGCAGGGATTGATGGCTACACCTTC
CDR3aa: CASSLAGIDGYTF

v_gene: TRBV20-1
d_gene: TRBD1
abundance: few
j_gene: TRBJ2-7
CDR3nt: TGCAGTGCTAGCAGGGGGCTGTACGAGCAGTACTTC
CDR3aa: CSASRGLYEQYF

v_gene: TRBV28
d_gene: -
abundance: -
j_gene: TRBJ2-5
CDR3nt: TGTGCCAGCACCCCCCGGCAGGGGCTCTTCCGAGAGACCCAGTACTTC
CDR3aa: CASTPRQGLFRETQYF

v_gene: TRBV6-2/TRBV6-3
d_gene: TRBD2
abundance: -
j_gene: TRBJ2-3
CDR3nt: TGTGCCAGCACCTACCGTAGCGGGGGCACAGATACGCAGTATTTT
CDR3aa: CASTYRSGGTDTQYF

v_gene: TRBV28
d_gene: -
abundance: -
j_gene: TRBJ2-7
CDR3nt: TGTGCCAGCAGTTCTAGGGCAGGGGTTTCCTACGAGCAGTACTTC
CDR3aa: CASSSRAGVSYEQYF

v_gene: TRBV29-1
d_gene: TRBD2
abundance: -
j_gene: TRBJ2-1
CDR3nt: TGCAGCGTTGAAGATATGGGGGGGGACTACAATGAGCAGTTCTTC
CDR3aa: CSVEDMGGDYNEQFF

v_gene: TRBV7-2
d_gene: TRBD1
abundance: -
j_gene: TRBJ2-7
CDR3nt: TGTGCCAGCAGCGGACAGGGTACGACCTACGAGCAGTACTTC
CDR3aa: CASSGQGTTYEQYF

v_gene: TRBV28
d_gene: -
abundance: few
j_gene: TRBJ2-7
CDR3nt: TGTGCCAGCAGTTTAAGCAGCTCGTTCTACGAGCAGTACTTC
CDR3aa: CASSLSSSFYEQYF

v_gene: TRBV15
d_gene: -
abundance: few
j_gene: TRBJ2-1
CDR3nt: TGTGCCACCAGCAGAGCCTTATCAAATGAGCAGTTCTTC
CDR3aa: CATSRALSNEQFF

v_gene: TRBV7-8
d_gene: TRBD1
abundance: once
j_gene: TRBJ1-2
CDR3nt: TGTGCCAGCAGCTACGCCCCAACAGGGGCTAACTATGGCTACACCTTC
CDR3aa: CASSYAPTGANYGYTF

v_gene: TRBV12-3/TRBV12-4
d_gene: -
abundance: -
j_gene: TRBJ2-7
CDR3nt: TGTGCCAGCAGTCCGGACGCCGGACCGACCTACGAGCAGTACTTC
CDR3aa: CASSPDAGPTYEQYF

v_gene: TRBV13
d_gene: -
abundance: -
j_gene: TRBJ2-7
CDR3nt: TGTGCCAGCAGTTACTCTAGGAGGGGATACGAGCAGTACTTC
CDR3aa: CASSYSRRGYEQYF

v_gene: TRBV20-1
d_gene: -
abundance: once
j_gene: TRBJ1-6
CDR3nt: TGCAGTGCTATCGGTGGTTATAATTCACCCCTCCACTTT
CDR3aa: CSAIGGYNSPLHF

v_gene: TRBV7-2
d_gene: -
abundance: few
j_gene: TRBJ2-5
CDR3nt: TGTGCCAGCAGCCGACAGTTTTTACAAGAGACCCAGTACTTC
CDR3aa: CASSRQFLQETQYF

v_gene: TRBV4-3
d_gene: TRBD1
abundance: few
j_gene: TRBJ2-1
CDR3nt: TGCGCCAGCAGCCAAATGGGACAGGGGGTTAGGGTGGAGCAGTTCTTC
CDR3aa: CASSQMGQGVRVEQFF

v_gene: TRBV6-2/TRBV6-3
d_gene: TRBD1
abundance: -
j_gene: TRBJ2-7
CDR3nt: TGTGCCAGCAGCCTTGACAGGGGGCGTATGGAGCAGTACTTC
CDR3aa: CASSLDRGRMEQYF

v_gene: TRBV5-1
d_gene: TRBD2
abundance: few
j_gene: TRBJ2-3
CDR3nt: TGCGCCAGCAGCTTGGGACTAGCGGGGGACTACACAGATACGCAGTATTTT
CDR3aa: CASSLGLAGDYTDTQYF

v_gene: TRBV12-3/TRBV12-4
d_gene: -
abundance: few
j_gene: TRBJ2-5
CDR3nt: TGTGCCAGCAGTCCCGGACAGTTTAGTGAGACCCAGTACTTC
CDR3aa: CASSPGQFSETQYF

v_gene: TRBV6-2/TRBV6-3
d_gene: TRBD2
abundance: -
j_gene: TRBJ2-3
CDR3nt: TGTGCCAGCAGTTACCTCTCCGGCGGGGGTGTCACAGATACGCAGTATTTT
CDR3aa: CASSYLSGGGVTDTQYF

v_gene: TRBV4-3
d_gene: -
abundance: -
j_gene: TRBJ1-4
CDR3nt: TGCGCCTCGGCAGGGCTTAATGAAAAACTGTTTTTT
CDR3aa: CASAGLNEKLFF

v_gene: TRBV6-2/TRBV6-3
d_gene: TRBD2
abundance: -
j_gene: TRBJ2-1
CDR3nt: TGTGCCAGCAGTTACTCTATTAGACTAGCGCGTACCAATGAGCAGTTCTTC
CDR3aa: CASSYSIRLARTNEQFF

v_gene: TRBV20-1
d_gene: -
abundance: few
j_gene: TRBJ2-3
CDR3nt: TGCAGTGCTAGCTACGCAGGGGCTGGTCGGAGCACAGATACGCAGTATTTT
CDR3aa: CSASYAGAGRSTDTQYF

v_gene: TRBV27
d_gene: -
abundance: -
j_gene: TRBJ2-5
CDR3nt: TGTGCCAGCACACCACTGGGCAGGGAAGAGACCCAGTACTTC
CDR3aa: CASTPLGREETQYF

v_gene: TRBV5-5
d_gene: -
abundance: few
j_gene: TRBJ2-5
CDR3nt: TGTGCCAGCAGCTTTAGGTCCAGGCAGATCCAAGAGACCCAGTACTTC
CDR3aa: CASSFRSRQIQETQYF

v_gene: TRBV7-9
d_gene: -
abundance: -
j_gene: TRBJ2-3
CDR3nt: TGTGCCAGCAGCAACCATGGGGGGCCCCGAGATACGCAGTATTTT
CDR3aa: CASSNHGGPRDTQYF

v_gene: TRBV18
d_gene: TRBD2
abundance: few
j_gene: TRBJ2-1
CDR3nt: TGTGCCAGCTCACCTCCGGGACTAGCGGCCCATGAGCAGTTCTTC
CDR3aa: CASSPPGLAAHEQFF

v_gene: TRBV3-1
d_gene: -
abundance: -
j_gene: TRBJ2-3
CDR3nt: TGTGCCAGCAGCCCTCAAGCTAGGGGATACACAGATACGCAGTATTTT
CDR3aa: CASSPQARGYTDTQYF

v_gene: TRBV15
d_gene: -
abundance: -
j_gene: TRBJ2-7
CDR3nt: TGTGCCACCAGCAGAGACGCCGGGATTTCCTACGAGCAGTACTTC
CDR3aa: CATSRDAGISYEQYF